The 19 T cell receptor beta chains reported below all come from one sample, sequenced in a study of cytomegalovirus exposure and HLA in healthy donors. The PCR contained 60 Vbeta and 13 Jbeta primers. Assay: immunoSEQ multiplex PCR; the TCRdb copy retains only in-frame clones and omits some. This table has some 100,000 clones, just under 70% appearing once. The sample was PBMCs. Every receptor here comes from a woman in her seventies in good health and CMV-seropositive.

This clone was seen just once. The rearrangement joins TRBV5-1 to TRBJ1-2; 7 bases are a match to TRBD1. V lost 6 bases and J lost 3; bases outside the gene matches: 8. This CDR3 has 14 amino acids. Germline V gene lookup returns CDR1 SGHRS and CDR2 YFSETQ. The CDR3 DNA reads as TGCGCCAGCACCAGGGGGTCAGGGGACTATGGCTACACCTTC. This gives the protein CASTRGSGDYGYTF.

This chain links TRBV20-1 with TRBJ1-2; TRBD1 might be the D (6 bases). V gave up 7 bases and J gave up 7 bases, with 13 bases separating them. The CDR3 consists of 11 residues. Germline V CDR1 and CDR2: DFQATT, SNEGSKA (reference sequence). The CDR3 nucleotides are TGCAGTGTTAGTTCAGGGGTTGGCTACACCTTC. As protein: CSVSSGVGYTF.

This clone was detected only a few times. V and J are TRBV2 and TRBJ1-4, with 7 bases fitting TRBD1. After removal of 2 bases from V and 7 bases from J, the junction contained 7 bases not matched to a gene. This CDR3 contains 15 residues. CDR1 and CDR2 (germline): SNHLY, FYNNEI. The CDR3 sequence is CASSEMAGGGEKLFF. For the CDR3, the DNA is TGTGCCAGCAGTGAAATGGCAGGGGGAGGTGAAAAACTGTTTTTT.

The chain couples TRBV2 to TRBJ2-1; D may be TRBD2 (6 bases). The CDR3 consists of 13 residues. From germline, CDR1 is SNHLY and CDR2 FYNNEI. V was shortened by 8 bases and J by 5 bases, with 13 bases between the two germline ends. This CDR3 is CASLPGLNNEQFF. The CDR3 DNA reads TGTGCCAGCCTTCCGGGACTGAACAATGAGCAGTTCTTC.

DNA for the CDR3: TGTGCCAGTAGGAGCCTGCAATCTGGGGCCAACGTCCTGACTTTC. It specifies CASRSLQSGANVLTF. The rearrangement uses TRBV19 and TRBJ2-6; D unresolved. The germline V and J ends were trimmed by 6 bases and 1 base, with 10 bases remaining between them. CDR3 size: 15 residues. Germline CDR1 is LNHDA and CDR2 is SQIVND (reference sequence).

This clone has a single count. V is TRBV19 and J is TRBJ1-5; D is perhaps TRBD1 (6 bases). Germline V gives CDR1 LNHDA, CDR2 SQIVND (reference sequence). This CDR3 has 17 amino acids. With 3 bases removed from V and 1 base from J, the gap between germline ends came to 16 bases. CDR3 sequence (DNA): TGTGCCAGTAGTATGGTGGCCGCAGGGGCCAGCAATCAGCCCCAGCATTTT. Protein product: CASSMVAAGASNQPQHF. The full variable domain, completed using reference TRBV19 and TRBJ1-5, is DGGITQSPKYLFRKEGQNVTLSCEQNLNHDAMYWYRQDPGQGLRLIYYSQIVNDFQKGDIAEGYSVSREKKESFPLTVTSAQKNPTAFYLCASSMVAAGASNQPQHFGDGTRLSIL.

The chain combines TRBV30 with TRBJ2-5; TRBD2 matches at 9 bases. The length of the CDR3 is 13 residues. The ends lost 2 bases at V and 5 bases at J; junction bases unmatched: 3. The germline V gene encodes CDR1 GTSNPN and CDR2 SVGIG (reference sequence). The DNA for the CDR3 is TGTGCCTGGAGTCTCACTAGCGGGGAGACCCAGTACTTC. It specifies CAWSLTSGETQYF. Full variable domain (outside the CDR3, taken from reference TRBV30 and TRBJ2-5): SQTIHQWPATLVQPVGSPLSLECTVEGTSNPNLYWYRQAAGRGLQLLFYSVGIGQISSEVPQNLSASRPQDRQFILSSKKLLLSDSGFYLCAWSLTSGETQYFGPGTRLLVL.

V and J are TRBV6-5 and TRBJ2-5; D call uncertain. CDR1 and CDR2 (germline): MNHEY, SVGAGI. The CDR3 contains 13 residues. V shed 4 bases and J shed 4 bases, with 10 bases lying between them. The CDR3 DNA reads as TGTGCCAGCAGTTTAGGAGTAGGAGAGACCCAGTACTTC. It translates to CASSLGVGETQYF.

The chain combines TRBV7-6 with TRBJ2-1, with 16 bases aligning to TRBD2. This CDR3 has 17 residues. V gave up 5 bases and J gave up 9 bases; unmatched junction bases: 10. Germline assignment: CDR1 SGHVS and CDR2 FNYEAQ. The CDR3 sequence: CASSPGLAGGSIGEQFF. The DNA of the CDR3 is TGTGCCAGCAGCCCGGGACTAGCGGGGGGGTCGATAGGTGAGCAGTTCTTC.

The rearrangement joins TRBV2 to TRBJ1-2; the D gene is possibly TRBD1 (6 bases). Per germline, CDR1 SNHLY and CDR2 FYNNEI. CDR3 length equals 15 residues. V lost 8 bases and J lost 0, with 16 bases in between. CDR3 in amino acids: CASLSRGAANYGYTF. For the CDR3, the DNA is TGTGCCAGCCTCTCCCGGGGGGCGGCTAACTATGGCTACACCTTC.

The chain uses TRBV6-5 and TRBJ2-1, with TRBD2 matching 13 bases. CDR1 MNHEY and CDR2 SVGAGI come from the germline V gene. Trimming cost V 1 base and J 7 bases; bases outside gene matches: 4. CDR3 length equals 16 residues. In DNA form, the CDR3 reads TGTGCCAGCAGTTACTTTGGACTAGCGGGGGCGAATGAGCAGTTCTTC. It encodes CASSYFGLAGANEQFF.

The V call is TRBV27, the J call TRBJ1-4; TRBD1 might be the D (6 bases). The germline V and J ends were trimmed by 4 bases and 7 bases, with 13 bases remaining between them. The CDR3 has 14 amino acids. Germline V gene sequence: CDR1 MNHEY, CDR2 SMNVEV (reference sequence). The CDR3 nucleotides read TGTGCCAGCAGTTGGTGGGGAGGGGGTGAAAAACTGTTTTTT. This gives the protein CASSWWGGGEKLFF.

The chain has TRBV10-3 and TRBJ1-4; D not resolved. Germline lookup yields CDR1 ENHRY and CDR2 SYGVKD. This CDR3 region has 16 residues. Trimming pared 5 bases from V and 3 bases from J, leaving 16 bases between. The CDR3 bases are TGTGCCATCAGTCCGACCCGCCGGGAATCTAATGAAAAACTGTTTTTT. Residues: CAISPTRRESNEKLFF.

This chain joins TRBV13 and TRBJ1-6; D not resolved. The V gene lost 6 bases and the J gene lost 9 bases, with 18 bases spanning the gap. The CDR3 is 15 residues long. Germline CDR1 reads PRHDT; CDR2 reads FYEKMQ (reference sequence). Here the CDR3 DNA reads TGTGCCAGCAGTCCACTCGGAGGGTTAGGTTCACCCCTCCACTTT. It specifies CASSPLGGLGSPLHF. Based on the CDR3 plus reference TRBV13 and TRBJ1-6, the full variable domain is AAGVIQSPRHLIKEKRETATLKCYPIPRHDTVYWYQQGPGQDPQFLISFYEKMQSDKGSIPDRFSAQQFSDYHSELNMSSLELGDSALYFCASSPLGGLGSPLHFGNGTRLTVT.

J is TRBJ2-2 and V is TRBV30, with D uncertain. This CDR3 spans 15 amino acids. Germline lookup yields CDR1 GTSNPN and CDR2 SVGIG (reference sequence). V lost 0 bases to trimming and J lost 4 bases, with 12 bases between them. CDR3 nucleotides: TGTGCCTGGAGTGTGTGGGCCCGCAGCACCGGGGAGCTGTTTTTT. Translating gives CAWSVWARSTGELFF.

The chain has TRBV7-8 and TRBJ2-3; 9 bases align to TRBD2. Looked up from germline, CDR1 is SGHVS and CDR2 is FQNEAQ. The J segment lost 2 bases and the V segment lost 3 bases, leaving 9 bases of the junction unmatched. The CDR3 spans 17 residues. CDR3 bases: TGTGCCAGCAGCTTCCCAAGTAGCGGGGGTCTCACAGATACGCAGTATTTT. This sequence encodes CASSFPSSGGLTDTQYF. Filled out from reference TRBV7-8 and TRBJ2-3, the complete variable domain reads GAGVSQSPRYKVAKRGQDVALRCDPISGHVSLFWYQQALGQGPEFLTYFQNEAQLDKSGLPSDRFFAERPEGSVSTLKIQRTQQEDSAVYLCASSFPSSGGLTDTQYFGPGTRLTVL.

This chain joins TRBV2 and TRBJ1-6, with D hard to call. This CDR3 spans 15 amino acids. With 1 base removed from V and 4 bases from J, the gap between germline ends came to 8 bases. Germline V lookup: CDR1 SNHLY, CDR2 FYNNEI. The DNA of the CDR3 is TGTGCCAGCAGTGAAGAACAGAATTATAATTCACCCCTCCACTTT. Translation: CASSEEQNYNSPLHF.

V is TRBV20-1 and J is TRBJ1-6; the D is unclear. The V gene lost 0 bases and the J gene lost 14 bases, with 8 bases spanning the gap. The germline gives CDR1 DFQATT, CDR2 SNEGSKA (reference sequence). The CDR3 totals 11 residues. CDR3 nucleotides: TGCAGTGCTAGAGATCTGAGGGCCCTCCACTTT. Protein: CSARDLRALHF.

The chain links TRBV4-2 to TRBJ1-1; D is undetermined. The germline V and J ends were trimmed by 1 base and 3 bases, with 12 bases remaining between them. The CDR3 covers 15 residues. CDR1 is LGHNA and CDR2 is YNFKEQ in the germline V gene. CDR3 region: CASSQGAWGDTEAFF. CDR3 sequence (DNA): TGTGCCAGCAGCCAAGGAGCCTGGGGAGACACTGAAGCTTTCTTT.